This TCR beta chain was identified during a study of graft-versus-host responses after intestinal transplantation. Overall study context: Isolated intestinal, liver-intestinal, or multivisceral transplants had been given to the recipients. Overall study findings and caveats: Early after transplant, HvG clones declined as circulating GvH clones peaked. GvH clones appeared in recipient marrow, some first in ileum or blood. Individuals carrying graft-donor T cell macrochimerism showed high graft-versus-host to host-versus-graft clonal ratios in allografts.

Some clones are missing from TCRdb's copy, which holds only in-frame ones; the method was immunoSEQ multiplex PCR. The sample lists several thousand clones; 89% were seen once. The CDR3 totals 18 residues. Germline V lookup: CDR1 KGHSH, CDR2 LQKENI. The J segment lost 5 bases and the V segment lost 1 base, leaving 16 bases of the junction unmatched. Concerning this clone: Its antigen remains unidentified.

This TCR was sampled from a human patient who received an intestinal transplant, so some T cells may come from the graft donor. The source was PBMCs, collected around 90 days after transplant. The J gene is TRBJ2-5, the V gene TRBV18; 7 nucleotides match TRBD1. This chain's CDR3 is CASSPRFGVKGADETQYF. For the CDR3, the DNA is TGTGCCAGCTCACCACGGTTTGGGGTCAAGGGGGCTGACGAGACCCAGTACTTC.